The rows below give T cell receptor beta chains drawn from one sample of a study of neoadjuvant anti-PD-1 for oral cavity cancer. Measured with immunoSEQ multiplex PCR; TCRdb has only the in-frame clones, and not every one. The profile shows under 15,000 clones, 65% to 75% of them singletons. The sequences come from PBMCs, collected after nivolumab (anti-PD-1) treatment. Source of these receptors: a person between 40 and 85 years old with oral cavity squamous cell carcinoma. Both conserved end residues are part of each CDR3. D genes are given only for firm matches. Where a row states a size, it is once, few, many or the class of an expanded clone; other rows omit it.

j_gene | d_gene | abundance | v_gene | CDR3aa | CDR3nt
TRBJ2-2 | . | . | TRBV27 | CASSLSAQGTGELFF | TGTGCCAGCAGTTTATCTGCCCAAGGGACCGGGGAGCTGTTTTTT
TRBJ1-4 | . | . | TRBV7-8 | CASSFGRATTNEKLFF | TGTGCCAGCAGCTTTGGGCGGGCTACAACTAATGAAAAACTGTTTTTT
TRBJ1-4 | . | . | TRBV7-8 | CASSPTQGGRGTNEKLFF | TGTGCCAGCAGCCCCACCCAAGGAGGGAGGGGAACTAATGAAAAACTGTTTTTT
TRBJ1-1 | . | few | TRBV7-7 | CASSFGTNRGNTEAFF | TGTGCTAGCAGCTTTGGGACAAATCGGGGTAACACTGAAGCTTTCTTT
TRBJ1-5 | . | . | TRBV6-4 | CASSEGYSNQPQHF | TGTGCCAGCAGTGAGGGTTATAGCAATCAGCCCCAGCATTTT
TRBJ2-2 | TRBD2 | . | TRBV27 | CASSLSGRALTGELFF | TGTGCCAGCAGTTTGTCCGGGAGGGCCCTCACCGGGGAGCTGTTTTTT
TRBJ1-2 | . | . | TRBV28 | CASSPFGQNYGYTF | TGTGCCAGCAGTCCATTCGGACAAAACTATGGCTACACCTTC
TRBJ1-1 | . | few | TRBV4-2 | CASSQSGPTEAFF | TGTGCCAGCAGCCAATCGGGACCCACTGAAGCTTTCTTT
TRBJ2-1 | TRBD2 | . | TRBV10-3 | CAISDLTGGYNEQFF | TGTGCCATCAGTGACTTAACGGGAGGGTACAATGAGCAGTTCTTC
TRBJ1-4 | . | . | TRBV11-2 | CASSILEGAGKLFF | TGTGCCAGCAGCATACTTGAGGGCGCGGGAAAACTGTTTTTT
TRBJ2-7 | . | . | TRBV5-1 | CASSRLVSAYEQYF | TGCGCCAGCAGCCGATTAGTAAGTGCCTACGAGCAGTACTTC
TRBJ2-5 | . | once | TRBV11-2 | CASSLETGETQYF | TGTGCCAGCAGCTTAGAAACAGGAGAGACCCAGTACTTC
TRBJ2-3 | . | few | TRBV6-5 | CASSYQDGTQYF | TGTGCCAGCAGTTACCAGGACGGTACGCAGTATTTT
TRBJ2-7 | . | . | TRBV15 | CATSPDRGGSYEQYF | TGTGCCACCTCGCCCGACAGGGGAGGGTCCTACGAGCAGTACTTC
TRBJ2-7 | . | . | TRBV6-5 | CASKTGQGSYEQYF | TGTGCCAGCAAAACAGGGCAGGGTTCCTACGAGCAGTACTTC
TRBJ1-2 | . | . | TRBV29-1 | CSVEGGYYGYTF | TGCAGCGTTGAAGGGGGCTACTATGGCTACACCTTC
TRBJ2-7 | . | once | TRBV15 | CATSSEITYEQYF | TGTGCCACCAGCAGCGAAATAACCTACGAGCAGTACTTC
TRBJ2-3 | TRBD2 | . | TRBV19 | CASSIYLAGVPDTQYF | TGTGCCAGTAGTATCTACCTAGCGGGAGTACCAGATACGCAGTATTTT
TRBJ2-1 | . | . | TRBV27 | CASSFGTPDYNEQFF | TGTGCCAGCAGTTTCGGGACTCCTGACTACAATGAGCAGTTCTTC
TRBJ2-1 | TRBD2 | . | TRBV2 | CASTTRLASYNEQFF | TGTGCCAGCACCACCCGACTAGCTTCCTACAATGAGCAGTTCTTC
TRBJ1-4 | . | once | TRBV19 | CASSSRRDISTNEKLFF | TGTGCCAGTAGTTCTCGGCGGGACATTTCAACTAATGAAAAACTGTTTTTT
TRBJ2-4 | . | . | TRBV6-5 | CASSSGDKNIQYF | TGTGCCAGCAGTTCAGGGGACAAAAACATTCAGTACTTC
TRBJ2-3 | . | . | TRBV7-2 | CASSLHRDTQYF | TGTGCCAGCAGCCTTCACAGGGATACGCAGTATTTT
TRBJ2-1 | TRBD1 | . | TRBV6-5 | CASSLRDRSYNEQFF | TGTGCCAGCAGTCTCCGGGACAGGAGCTACAATGAGCAGTTCTTC
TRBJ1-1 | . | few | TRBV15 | CATSRDPQRTTEAFF | TGTGCCACCAGCAGAGATCCGCAGCGGACCACTGAAGCTTTCTTT
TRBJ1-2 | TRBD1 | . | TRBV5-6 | CASSFSLTGANYGYTF | TGTGCCAGCAGCTTTAGTTTGACAGGGGCCAACTATGGCTACACCTTC
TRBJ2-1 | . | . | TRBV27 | CASSPTPRMGEQFF | TGTGCCAGCAGCCCTACCCCTCGGATGGGTGAGCAGTTCTTC
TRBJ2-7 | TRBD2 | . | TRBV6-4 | CASSDSSGRGSYEQYF | TGTGCCAGCAGTGACTCAAGCGGGAGGGGCTCCTACGAGCAGTACTTC
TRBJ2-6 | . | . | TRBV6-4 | CASSDSRTGANVLTF | TGTGCCAGCAGTGACTCGAGGACTGGGGCCAACGTCCTGACTTTC
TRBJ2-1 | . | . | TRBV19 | CASSLGPNYNEQFF | TGTGCCAGTAGTCTCGGCCCCAACTACAATGAGCAGTTCTTC
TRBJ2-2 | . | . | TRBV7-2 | CASSGPGLLNTGELFF | TGTGCCAGCAGCGGCCCGGGACTCTTAAACACCGGGGAGCTGTTTTTT
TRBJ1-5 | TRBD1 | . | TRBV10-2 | CASSVRGTGADQPQHF | TGCGCCAGCAGTGTGCGTGGGACAGGGGCTGATCAGCCCCAGCATTTT
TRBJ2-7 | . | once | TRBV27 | CASSPTQGGVYEQYF | TGTGCCAGCAGTCCAACCCAGGGGGGGGTCTACGAGCAGTACTTC
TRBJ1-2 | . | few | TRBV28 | CASTIFFAGGYTF | TGTGCCAGCACCATATTTTTCGCGGGCGGCTACACCTTC
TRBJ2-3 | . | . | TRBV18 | CASSPGRADTQYF | TGTGCCAGCTCACCCGGACGGGCAGATACGCAGTATTTT
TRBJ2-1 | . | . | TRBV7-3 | CASSLIQGGEQFF | TGTGCCAGCAGCTTAATCCAGGGAGGTGAGCAGTTCTTC
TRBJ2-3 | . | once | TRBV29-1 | CSVSSARKSTDTQYF | TGCAGCGTCTCGTCAGCTAGGAAAAGCACAGATACGCAGTATTTT
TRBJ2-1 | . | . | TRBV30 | CAWMNRVGYNEQFF | TGTGCCTGGATGAACAGGGTCGGCTACAATGAGCAGTTCTTC
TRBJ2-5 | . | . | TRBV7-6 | CASSLGLGGWQETQYF | TGTGCCAGCAGCTTAGGACTCGGGGGTTGGCAAGAGACCCAGTACTTC
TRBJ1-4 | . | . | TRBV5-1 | CASSLGQPGEKLFF | TGCGCCAGCAGCTTGGGACAGCCTGGGGAAAAACTGTTTTTT
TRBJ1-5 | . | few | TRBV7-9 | CASGPEDQPQHF | TGTGCCAGCGGACCGGAAGATCAGCCCCAGCATTTT